This T cell receptor (beta chain) was retrieved from a study of shared clonotypes between healthy human individuals. This clone has at least ten counts. V shed 8 bases and J 4 bases; nucleotides not matched to a gene: 8. Germline V CDR1 and CDR2: SNHLY, FYNNEI. The CDR3 sequence is 14 residues long. Here immunoSEQ multiplex PCR was the method, and the copy in TCRdb shows in-frame clones only, minus some. The table lists more than 850,000 clones, approximately 80% of them singletons. The chain employs TRBV2 and TRBJ1-3; 7 bases are a match to TRBD1. This clonotype was sampled from a young man in good health. Some clones in this sample may be carry-over from other donors' samples. Sequencing input: memory CD4+ T cells from PBMCs. The subset: CD45RA-negative fraction. This CDR3 is CASGRTGVGNTIYF. The DNA for the CDR3 is TGTGCCAGCGGAAGAACAGGGGTGGGAAACACCATATATTTT.